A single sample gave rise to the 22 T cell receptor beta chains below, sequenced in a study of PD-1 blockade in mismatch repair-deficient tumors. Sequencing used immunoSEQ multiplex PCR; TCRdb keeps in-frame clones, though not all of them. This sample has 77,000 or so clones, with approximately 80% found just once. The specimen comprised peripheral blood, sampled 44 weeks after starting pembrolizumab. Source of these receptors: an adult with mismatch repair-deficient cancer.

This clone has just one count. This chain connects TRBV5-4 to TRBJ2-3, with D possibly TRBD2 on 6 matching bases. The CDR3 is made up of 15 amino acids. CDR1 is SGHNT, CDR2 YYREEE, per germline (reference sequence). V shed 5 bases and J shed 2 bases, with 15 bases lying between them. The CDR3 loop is CASRPVGGTTDTQYF. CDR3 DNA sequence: TGTGCCAGCAGGCCTGTTGGAGGGACCACAGATACGCAGTATTTT. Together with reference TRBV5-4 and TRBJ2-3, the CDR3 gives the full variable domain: ETGVTQSPTHLIKTRGQQVTLRCSSQSGHNTVSWYQQALGQGPQFIFQYYREEENGRGNFPPRFSGLQFPNYSSELNVNALELDDSALYLCASRPVGGTTDTQYFGPGTRLTVL.

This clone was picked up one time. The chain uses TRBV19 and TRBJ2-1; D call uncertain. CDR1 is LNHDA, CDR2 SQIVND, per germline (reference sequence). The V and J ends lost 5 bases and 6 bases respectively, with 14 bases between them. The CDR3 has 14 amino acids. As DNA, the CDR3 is TGTGCCAGTAGTTCGGCAGACTTTTCCAATGAGCAGTTCTTC. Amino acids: CASSSADFSNEQFF.

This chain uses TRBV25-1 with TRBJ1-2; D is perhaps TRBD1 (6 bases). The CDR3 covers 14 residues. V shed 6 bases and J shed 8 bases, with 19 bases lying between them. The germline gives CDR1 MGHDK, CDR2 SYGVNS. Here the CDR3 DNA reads TGTGCCAGCAGAGAAACAGGGATCCGTGGAGGCTACACCTTC. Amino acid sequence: CASRETGIRGGYTF.

Here the CDR3 reads CASSPARREGYTF. CDR3 nucleotides: TGTGCCAGCTCACCAGCAAGACGAGAAGGCTACACCTTC. The genes are TRBV18 and TRBJ1-2; D is undetermined. Germline lookup yields CDR1 KGHSH and CDR2 LQKENI. This CDR3 is 13 amino acids long. The V end was cut by 2 bases, the J end by 8 bases, with 12 bases between.

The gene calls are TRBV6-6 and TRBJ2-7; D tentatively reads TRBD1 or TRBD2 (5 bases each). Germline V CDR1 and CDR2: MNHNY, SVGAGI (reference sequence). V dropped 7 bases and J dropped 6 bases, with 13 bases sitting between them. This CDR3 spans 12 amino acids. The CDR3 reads CASMGDSGEQYF. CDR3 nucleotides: TGTGCCAGCATGGGGGATTCGGGCGAGCAGTACTTC.

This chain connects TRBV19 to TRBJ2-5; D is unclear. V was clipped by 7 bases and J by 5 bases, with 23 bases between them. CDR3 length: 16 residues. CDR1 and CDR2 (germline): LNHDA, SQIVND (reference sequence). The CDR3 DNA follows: TGTGCCAGTACCCGTAACGCGGCGCGGCCATGGGAGACCCAGTACTTC. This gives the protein CASTRNAARPWETQYF.

CDR3 region: CASSSRYRDAEAFF. CDR3 DNA: TGTGCCAGCAGTTCCCGATACAGGGATGCTGAAGCTTTCTTT. V usage is TRBV6-6 and J usage is TRBJ1-1, with a tentative D call TRBD1 (6 bases). Trimming cost V 4 bases and J 6 bases, with 15 bases left between them. Germline CDR1 is MNHNY and CDR2 is SVGAGI (reference sequence). There are 14 residues in the CDR3.

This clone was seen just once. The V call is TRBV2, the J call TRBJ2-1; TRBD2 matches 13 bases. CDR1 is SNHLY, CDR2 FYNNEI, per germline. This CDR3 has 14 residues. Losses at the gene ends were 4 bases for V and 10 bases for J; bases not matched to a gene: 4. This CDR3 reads CASSGTSGSGEQFF. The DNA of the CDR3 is TGTGCCAGCAGTGGGACTAGCGGGAGTGGAGAGCAGTTCTTC.

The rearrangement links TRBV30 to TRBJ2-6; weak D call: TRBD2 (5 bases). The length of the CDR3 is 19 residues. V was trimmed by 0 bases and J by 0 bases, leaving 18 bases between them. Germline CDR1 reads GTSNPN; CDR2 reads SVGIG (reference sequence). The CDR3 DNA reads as TGTGCCTGGAGTGTGAATACGGGATACGGAGGCTCTGGGGCCAACGTCCTGACTTTC. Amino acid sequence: CAWSVNTGYGGSGANVLTF. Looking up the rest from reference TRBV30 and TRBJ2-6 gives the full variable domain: SQTIHQWPATLVQPVGSPLSLECTVEGTSNPNLYWYRQAAGRGLQLLFYSVGIGQISSEVPQNLSASRPQDRQFILSSKKLLLSDSGFYLCAWSVNTGYGGSGANVLTFGAGSRLTVL.

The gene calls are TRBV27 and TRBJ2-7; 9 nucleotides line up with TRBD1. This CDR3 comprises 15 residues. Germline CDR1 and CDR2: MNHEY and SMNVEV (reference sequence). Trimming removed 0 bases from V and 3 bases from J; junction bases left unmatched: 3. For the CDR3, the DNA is TGTGCCAGCAGTTTATCGGGACAGGGCGTCTACGAGCAGTACTTC. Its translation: CASSLSGQGVYEQYF.

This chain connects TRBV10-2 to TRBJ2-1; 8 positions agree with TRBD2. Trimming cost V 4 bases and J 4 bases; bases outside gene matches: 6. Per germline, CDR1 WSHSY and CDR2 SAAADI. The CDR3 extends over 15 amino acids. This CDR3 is CASSVRAGAYNEQFF. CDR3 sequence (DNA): TGCGCCAGCAGTGTTCGAGCGGGAGCTTACAATGAGCAGTTCTTC.

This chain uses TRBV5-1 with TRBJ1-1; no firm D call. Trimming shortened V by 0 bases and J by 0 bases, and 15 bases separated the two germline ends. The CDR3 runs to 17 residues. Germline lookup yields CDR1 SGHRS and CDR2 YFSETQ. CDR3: CASSLAPGDGLNTEAFF. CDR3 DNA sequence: TGCGCCAGCAGCTTGGCTCCCGGGGATGGACTGAACACTGAAGCTTTCTTT.

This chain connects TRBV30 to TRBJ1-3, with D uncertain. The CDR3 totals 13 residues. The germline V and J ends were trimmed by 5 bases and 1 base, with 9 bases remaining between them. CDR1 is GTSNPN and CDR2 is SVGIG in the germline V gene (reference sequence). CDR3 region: CAWSLVSGNTIYF. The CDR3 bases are TGTGCCTGGTCCCTGGTATCTGGAAACACCATATATTTT.

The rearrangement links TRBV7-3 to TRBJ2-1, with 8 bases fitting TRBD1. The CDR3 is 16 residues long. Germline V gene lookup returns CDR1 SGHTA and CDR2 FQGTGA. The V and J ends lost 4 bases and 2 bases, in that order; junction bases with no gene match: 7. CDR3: CASSSQSTGAYNEQFF. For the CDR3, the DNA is TGTGCCAGCAGCTCCCAATCGACAGGGGCCTACAATGAGCAGTTCTTC.

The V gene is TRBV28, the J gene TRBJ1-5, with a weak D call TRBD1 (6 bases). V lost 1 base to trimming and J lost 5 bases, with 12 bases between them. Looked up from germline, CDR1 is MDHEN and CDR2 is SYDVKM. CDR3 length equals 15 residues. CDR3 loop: CASSLYNRADQPQHF. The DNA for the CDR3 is TGTGCCAGCAGTTTATATAACAGGGCAGATCAGCCCCAGCATTTT.

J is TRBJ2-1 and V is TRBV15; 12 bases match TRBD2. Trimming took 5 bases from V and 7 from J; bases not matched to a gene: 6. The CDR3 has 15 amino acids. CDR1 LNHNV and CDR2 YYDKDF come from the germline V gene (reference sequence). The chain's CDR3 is CATSPRLAGENEQFF. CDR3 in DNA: TGTGCCACCAGCCCTCGACTAGCGGGAGAGAATGAGCAGTTCTTC.

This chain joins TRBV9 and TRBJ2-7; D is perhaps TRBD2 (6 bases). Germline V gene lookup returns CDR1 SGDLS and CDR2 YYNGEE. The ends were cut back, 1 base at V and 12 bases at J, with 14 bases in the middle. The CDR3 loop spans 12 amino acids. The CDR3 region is CASSVSSGELYF. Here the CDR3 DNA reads TGTGCCAGCAGCGTAAGTTCGGGAGAGTTGTACTTC.

CDR3 sequence: CASSPLDRGQFF. The DNA of the CDR3 is TGTGCCAGCTCACCTCTGGACAGGGGGCAGTTCTTC. This chain uses TRBV18 with TRBJ2-1, with TRBD1 matching over 9 bases. The CDR3 extends over 12 amino acids. CDR1 is KGHSH, CDR2 LQKENI, per germline. V lost 3 bases to trimming and J lost 12 bases; unmatched junction nucleotides: 3.

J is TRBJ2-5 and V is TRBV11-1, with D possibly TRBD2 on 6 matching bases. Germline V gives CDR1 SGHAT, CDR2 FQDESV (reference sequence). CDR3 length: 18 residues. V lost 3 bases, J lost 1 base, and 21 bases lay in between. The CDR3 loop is CASSFALMAGSLQETQYF. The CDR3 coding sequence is TGTGCCAGCAGCTTCGCCCTGATGGCGGGAAGTCTCCAAGAGACCCAGTACTTC.

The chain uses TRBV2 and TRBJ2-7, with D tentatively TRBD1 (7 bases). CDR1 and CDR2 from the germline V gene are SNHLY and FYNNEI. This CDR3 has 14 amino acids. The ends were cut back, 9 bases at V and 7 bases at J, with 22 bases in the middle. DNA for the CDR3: TGTGCCAGTCGGGAGACAGGGCCGTCATGGGAGCAGTACTTC. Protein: CASRETGPSWEQYF.

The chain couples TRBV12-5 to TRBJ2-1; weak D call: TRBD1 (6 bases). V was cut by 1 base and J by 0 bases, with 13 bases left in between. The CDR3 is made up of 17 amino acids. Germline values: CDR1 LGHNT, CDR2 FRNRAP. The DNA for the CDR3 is TGTGCTAGTGGTTTGGCTTGGACAGTTAGCTCCTACAATGAGCAGTTCTTC. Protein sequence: CASGLAWTVSSYNEQFF.

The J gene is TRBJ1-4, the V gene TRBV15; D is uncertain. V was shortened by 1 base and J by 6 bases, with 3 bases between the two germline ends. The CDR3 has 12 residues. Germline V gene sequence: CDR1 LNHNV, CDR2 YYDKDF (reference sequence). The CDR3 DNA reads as TGTGCCACCAGCAGAGTTTATGAAAAACTGTTTTTT. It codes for CATSRVYEKLFF.